The clone carrying this TCR beta chain has a count of ten or more. Antigen: not known. This CDR3 is built from 15 residues. Trimming took off 5 bases at V and 4 bases at J, with 17 bases between the two ends. Germline lookup yields CDR1 MNHEY and CDR2 SMNVEV (reference sequence). This specimen comes from a study of T-cell reconstitution after alpha-beta-depleted transplantation in children. Whole-study findings and limits: TCRbeta diversity was high at day 60 in some patients (a result of surviving recipient T cells and thymic progenitors).

The authors prepared the TCRbeta library with unique molecular identifiers. TCRdb independently ran MiXCR on the PCR reads; one entry per CDR3 protein. The repertoire has 670,000 or so distinct CDR3 sequences, around 12% of them found once; the top ten carry around 0.79%. The sequence was collected from a girl aged 2-9 years with congenital amegakaryocytic thrombocytopenia, due to receive a stem cell transplant. The sequenced sample was PBMCs, obtained before TCRalphabeta/CD19-depleted stem cell transplant. The J gene is TRBJ1-2, the V gene TRBV27; D call uncertain. This chain's CDR3 is CASSRTLWPAYGYTF. CDR3 DNA sequence: TGTGCCAGCAGTCGAACCCTCTGGCCGGCCTATGGCTACACCTTC.